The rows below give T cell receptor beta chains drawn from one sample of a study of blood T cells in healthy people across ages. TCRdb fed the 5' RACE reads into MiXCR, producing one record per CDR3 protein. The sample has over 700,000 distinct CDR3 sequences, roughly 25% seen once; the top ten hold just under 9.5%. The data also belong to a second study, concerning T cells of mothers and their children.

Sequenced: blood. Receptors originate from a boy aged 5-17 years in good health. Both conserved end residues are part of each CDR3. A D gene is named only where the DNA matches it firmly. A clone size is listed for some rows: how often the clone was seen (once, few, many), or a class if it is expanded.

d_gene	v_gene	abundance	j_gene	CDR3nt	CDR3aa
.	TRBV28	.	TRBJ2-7	TGTGCCAGCAGTTTAGGGGTTGACGAGCAGTACTTC	CASSLGVDEQYF
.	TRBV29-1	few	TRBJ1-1	TGCAGCGTTGACAGAAGATTAGGGGACACTGAAGCTTTCTTT	CSVDRRLGDTEAFF
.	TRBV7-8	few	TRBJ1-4	TGTGCCAGCAGCCCGGAGGGTTGGCGGCATGGGGAAAAACTGTTTTTT	CASSPEGWRHGEKLFF
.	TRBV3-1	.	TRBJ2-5	TGTGCCAGCAGTTTACCAGGAAAGACCCAGTACTTC	CASSLPGKTQYF
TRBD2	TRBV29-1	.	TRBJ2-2	TGCAGCGTTGACGGACTAGCGGGAGCCGCGAACACCGGGGAGCTGTTTTTT	CSVDGLAGAANTGELFF
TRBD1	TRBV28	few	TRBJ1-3	TGTGCCAGCATCTCGACAGGGAGCTCTGGAAACACCATATATTTT	CASISTGSSGNTIYF
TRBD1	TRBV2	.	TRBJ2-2	TGTGCCAGCAGGGCGGGACAGGCGAACACCGGGGAGCTGTTTTTT	CASRAGQANTGELFF
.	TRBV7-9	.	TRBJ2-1	TGTGCCAGCAGCCCCATCGCCCCCGGGACACGCCGCAATGAGCAGTTCTTC	CASSPIAPGTRRNEQFF
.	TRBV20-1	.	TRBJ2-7	TGCAGTGCTAGACCCCCGTTCGCGGGATCGCTCTACGAGCAGTACTTC	CSARPPFAGSLYEQYF
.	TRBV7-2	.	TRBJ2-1	TGTGCCAGCAGCCCCGCGGGGTTTGGTCACAATGAGCAGTTCTTC	CASSPAGFGHNEQFF
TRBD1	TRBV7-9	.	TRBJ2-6	TGTGCCAGCAGTCCGATCGACAGGGCCTCTGGGGCCAACGTCCTGACTTTC	CASSPIDRASGANVLTF
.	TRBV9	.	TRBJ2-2	TGTGCCAGCAACCTCATGGGGGAAAACACCGGGGAGCTGTTTTTT	CASNLMGENTGELFF
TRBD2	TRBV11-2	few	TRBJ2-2	TGTGCCAGCAGCTTAGGAGCGGGAGGGTATACCGGGGAGCTGTTTTTT	CASSLGAGGYTGELFF
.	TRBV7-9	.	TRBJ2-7	TGTGCCAGCAGCTTAGATACGACGGCGGGCGAGCAGTACTTC	CASSLDTTAGEQYF
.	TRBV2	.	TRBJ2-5	TGTGCCAGCAATGAGGGGTCGGGAGAGACCCAGTACTTC	CASNEGSGETQYF
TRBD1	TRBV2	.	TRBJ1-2	TGTGCCAGCCTCCCCGAGGGGGCTCAGGGCTACACCTTC	CASLPEGAQGYTF
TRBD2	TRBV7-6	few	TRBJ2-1	TGTGCCAGCAGCTCCGGCGGGGGACTTCTCACCTACAATGAGCAGTTCTTC	CASSSGGGLLTYNEQFF
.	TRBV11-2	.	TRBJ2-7	TGTGCCAGCAGCTTAGGAACTCTAGCCCACGAGCAGTACTTC	CASSLGTLAHEQYF
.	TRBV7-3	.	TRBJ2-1	TGTGCCAGCAGCCCATCGCCGGGACTCTACAATGAGCAGTTCTTC	CASSPSPGLYNEQFF
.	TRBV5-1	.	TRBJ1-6	TGCGCCAGCAGCGTTAACGGAGGGACGACACCCCTCCACTTT	CASSVNGGTTPLHF
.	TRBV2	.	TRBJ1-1	TGTGCCAGCAGTGAAGTGGGGCAAGATGAAGCTTTCTTT	CASSEVGQDEAFF
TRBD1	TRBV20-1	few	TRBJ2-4	TGCAGTGCTAGGAGGGGACAGGCCAAAAACATTCAGTACTTC	CSARRGQAKNIQYF
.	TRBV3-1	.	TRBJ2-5	TGTGCCAGCAGCCAAGATCGGGGGAATCATCAGTACTTC	CASSQDRGNHQYF
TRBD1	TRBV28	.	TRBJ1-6	TGTGCCAGCAGTTATCTGACAGGGGGCGATTCACCCCTCCACTTT	CASSYLTGGDSPLHF
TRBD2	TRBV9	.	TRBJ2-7	TGTGCCAGCAGCGTAAGTCCGACTAGCGGGAGTTACGAGCAGTACTTC	CASSVSPTSGSYEQYF
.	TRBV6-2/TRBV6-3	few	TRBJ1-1	TGTGCCAGCAGTTACGTAATGAACACTGAAGCTTTCTTT	CASSYVMNTEAFF
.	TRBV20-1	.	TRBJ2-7	TGCAGTGCTAGAGTCTCAGCTATTGCGTACGAGCAGTACTTC	CSARVSAIAYEQYF